This paragraph covers one TCR beta chain sequence. V was pared by 0 bases and J by 2 bases, with 11 bases between. This CDR3 contains 15 residues. Germline V CDR1 and CDR2: GTSNPN, SVGIG (reference sequence). This sample was included in a study of blood T cell repertoires in COVID-19. On the study more broadly: Acute-phase and convalescent COVID-19 samples originated in the United States, Italy and Spain. PBMCs, B-cell-depleted T cells, or T cells provided the cDNA or gDNA that made up the material.

As processed by the authors: Estimates of nucleated cell counts were drawn from the amplification of reference gene primers. Generated by immunoSEQ multiplex PCR, the TCRdb table keeps only in-frame clones and is missing some. Clone size and V and J calls were adopted from that table, with D and trimming inferred from the DNA. Of about 150,000 clones listed, 78% are singletons. The origin of this receptor is a man aged 80 or over with acute or convalescent COVID-19. The V gene is TRBV30, the J gene TRBJ1-5; D gene uncertain. Sequencing input: peripheral blood. DNA of the CDR3: TGTGCCTGGAGTGTAGGCAGCCGGGGCAATCAGCCCCAGCATTTT. This gives the protein CAWSVGSRGNQPQHF.